This T cell receptor (beta chain) was identified during a study of identical twins. This clonotype has ten or more counts. Germline lookup yields CDR1 ENHRY and CDR2 SYGVKD. The CDR3 runs to 13 residues. The junction had 2 bases not matched to a gene; V was cut back by 8 bases and J by 3 bases. TCRdb redid the calling of the 5' RACE reads with MiXCR, one entry per CDR3 protein. The sample carries some 630,000 distinct CDR3 sequences, under 8.5% recorded once. These sequences were also reported in another study, on yellow fever vaccine responses in identical twins.

The V and J genes are TRBV10-3 and TRBJ2-1; 9 nucleotides agree with TRBD2. The TCR originated in a young woman in good health. Source material: PBMCs. The CDR3 bases are TGTGCCATCCTTAGCGGGAGCTACAATGAGCAGTTCTTC. Its translation is CAILSGSYNEQFF.